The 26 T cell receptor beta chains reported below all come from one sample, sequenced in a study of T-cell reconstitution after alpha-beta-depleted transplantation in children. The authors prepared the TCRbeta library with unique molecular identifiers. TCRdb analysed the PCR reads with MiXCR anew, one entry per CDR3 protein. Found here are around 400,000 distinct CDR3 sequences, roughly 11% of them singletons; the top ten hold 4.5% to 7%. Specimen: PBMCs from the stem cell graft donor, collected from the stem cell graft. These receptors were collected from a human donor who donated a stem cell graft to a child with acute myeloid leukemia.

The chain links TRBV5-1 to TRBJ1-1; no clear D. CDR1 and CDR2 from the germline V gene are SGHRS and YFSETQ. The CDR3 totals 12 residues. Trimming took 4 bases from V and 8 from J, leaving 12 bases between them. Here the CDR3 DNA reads TGCGCCAGCAGCCGGGCCGACGGGGAAGCTTTCTTT. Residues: CASSRADGEAFF.

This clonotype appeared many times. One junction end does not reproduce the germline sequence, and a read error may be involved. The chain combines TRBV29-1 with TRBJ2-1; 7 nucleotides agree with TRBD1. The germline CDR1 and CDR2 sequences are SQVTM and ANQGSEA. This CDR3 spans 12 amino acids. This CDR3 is CSVQDRANEQFF. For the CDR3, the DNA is TGCAGCGTTCAAGACAGGGCGAATGAGCAGTTCTTC.

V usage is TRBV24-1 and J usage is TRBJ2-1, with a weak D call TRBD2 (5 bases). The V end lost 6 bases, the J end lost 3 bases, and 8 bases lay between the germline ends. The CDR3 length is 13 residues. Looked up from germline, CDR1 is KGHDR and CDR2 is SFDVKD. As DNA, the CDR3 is TGTGCCACCAGTTCTAGCAGCTACAATGAGCAGTTCTTC. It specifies CATSSSSYNEQFF.

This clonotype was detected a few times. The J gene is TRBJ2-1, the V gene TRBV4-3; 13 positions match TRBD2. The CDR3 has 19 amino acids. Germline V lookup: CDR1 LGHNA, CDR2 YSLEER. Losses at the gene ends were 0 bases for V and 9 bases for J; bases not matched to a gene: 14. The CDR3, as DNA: TGCGCCAGCAGCCAAGATAGACTAGCGGGAGGCCAGCTATCCGGTGAGCAGTTCTTC. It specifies CASSQDRLAGGQLSGEQFF.

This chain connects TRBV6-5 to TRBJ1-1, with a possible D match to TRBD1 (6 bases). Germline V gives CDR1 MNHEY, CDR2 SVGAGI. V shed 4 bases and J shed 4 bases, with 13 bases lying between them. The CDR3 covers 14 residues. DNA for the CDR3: TGTGCCAGCAGTTCAGGGACACGCGGCACTGAAGCTTTCTTT. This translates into CASSSGTRGTEAFF.

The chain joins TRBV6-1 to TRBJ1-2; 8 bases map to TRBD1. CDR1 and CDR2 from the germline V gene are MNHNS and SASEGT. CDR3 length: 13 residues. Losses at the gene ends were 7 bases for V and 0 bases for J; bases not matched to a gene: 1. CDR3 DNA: TGTGCCAGCACGGGACAGGCTAACTATGGCTACACCTTC. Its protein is CASTGQANYGYTF.

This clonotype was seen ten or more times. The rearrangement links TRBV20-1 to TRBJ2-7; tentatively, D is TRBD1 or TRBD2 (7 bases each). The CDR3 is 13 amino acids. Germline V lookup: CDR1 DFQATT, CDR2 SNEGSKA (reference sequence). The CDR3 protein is CRVSGGAGYEQYF. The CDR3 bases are TGCAGGGTCTCAGGGGGGGCGGGGTACGAGCAGTACTTC.

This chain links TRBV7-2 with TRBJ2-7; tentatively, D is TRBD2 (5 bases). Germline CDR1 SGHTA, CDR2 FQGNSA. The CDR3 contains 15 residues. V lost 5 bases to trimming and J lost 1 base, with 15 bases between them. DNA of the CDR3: TGTGCCAGCAGCCCCCTACTAGGCGTATCCTACGAGCAGTACTTC. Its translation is CASSPLLGVSYEQYF.

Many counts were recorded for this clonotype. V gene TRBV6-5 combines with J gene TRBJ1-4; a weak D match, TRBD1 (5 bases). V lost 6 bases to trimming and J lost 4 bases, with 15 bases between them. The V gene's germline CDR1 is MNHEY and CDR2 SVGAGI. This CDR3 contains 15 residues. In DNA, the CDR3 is TGTGCCAGCAGCCCCCTCACGGGGCTTAATGAAAAACTGTTTTTT. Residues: CASSPLTGLNEKLFF.

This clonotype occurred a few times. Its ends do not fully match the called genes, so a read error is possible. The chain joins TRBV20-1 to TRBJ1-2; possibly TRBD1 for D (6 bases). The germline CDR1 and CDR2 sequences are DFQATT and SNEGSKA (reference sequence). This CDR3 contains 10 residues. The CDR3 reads CRGGVSGYTF. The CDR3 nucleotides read TGTAGGGGGGGGGTTAGCGGCTACACCTTC.

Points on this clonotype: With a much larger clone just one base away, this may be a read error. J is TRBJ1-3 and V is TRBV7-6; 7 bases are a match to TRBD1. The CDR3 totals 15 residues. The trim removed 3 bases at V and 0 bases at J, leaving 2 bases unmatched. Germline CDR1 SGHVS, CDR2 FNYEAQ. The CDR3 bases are TGTGCCAGCAGCTTCAGACAGGGCTCTGGAAACACCATATATTTT. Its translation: CASSFRQGSGNTIYF.

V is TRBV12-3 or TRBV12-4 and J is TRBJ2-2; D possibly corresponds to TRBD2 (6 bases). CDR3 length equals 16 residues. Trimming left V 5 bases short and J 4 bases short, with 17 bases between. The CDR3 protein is CASSPEGLAFTGELFF. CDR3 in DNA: TGTGCCAGCAGTCCCGAGGGTCTAGCGTTCACCGGGGAGCTGTTTTTT.

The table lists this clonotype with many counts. The CDR3 is CASSPQGAANTGELFF. The DNA for the CDR3 is TGCGCCAGCAGCCCGCAGGGGGCGGCGAACACCGGGGAGCTGTTTTTT. The chain has TRBV5-1 and TRBJ2-2, with 8 bases lining up with TRBD1. V lost 4 bases and J lost 0; bases outside the gene matches: 5. The CDR3 sequence is 16 residues long. The germline gives CDR1 SGHRS, CDR2 YFSETQ.

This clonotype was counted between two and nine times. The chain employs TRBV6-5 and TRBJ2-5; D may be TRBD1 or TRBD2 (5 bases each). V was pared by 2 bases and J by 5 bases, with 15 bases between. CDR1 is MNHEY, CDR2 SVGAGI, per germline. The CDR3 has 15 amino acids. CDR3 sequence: CASSYGGMGWETQYF. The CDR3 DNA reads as TGTGCCAGCAGTTACGGGGGTATGGGTTGGGAGACCCAGTACTTC.

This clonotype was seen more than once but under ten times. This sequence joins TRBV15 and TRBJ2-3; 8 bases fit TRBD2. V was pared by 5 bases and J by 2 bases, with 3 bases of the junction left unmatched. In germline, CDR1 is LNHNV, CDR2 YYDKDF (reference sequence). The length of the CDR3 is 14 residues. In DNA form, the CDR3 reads TGTGCCACCAGCCGGCGGGAGGACACAGATACGCAGTATTTT. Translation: CATSRREDTDTQYF.

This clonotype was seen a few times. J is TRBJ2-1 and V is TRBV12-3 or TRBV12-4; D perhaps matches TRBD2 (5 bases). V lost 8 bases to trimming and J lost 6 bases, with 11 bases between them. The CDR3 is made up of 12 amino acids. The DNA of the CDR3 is TGTGCCAGCGGAGGACTGAGCAATGAGCAGTTCTTC. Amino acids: CASGGLSNEQFF.

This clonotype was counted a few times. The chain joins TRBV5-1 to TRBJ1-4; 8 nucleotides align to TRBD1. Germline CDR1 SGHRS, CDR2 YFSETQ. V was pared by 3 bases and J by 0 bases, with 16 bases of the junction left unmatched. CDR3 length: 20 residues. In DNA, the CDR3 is TGCGCCAGCAGCTGGACCAATACAGGGGGAGGGCACTCAACTAATGAAAAACTGTTTTTT. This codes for CASSWTNTGGGHSTNEKLFF. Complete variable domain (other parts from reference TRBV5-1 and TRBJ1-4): KAGVTQTPRYLIKTRGQQVTLSCSPISGHRSVSWYQQTPGQGLQFLFEYFSETQRNKGNFPGRFSGRQFSNSRSEMNVSTLELGDSALYLCASSWTNTGGGHSTNEKLFFGSGTQLSVL.

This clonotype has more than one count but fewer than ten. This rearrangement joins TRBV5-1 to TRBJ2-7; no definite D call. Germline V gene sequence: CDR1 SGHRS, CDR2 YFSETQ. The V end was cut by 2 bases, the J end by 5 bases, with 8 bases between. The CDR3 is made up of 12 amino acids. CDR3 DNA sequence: TGCGCCAGCAGCTTAAGTTCCAACGAGCAGTACTTC. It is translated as CASSLSSNEQYF.

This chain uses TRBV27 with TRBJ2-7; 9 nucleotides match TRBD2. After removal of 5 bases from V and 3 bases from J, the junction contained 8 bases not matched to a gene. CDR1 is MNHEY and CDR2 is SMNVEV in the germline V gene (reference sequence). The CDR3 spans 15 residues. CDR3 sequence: CASSQTSGHFYEQYF. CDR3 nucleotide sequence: TGTGCCAGCAGTCAGACTAGCGGACACTTCTACGAGCAGTACTTC.

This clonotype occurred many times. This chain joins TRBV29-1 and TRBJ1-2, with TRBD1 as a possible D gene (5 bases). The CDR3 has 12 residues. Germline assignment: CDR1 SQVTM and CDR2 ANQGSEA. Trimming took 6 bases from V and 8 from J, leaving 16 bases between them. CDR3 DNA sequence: TGCAGCGTGGACCAAGGGGAGAGCGGCTACACCTTC. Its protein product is CSVDQGESGYTF.

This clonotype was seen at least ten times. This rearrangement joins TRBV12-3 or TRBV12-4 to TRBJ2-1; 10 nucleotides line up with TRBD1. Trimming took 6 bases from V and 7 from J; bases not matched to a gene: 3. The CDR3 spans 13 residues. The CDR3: CASSRTGGNEQFF. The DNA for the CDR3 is TGTGCCAGCAGCAGGACAGGGGGTAATGAGCAGTTCTTC.

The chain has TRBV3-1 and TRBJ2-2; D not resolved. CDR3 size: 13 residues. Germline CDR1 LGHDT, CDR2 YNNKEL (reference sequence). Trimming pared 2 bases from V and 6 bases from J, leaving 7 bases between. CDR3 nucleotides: TGTGCCAGCAGCCAACAGGTTTCCGGGGAGCTGTTTTTT. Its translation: CASSQQVSGELFF.

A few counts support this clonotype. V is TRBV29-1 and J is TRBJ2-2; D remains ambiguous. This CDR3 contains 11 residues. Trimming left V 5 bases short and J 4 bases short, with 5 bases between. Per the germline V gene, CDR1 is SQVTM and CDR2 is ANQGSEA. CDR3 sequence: CSVLLTGELFF. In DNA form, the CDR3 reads TGCAGCGTTTTGCTCACCGGGGAGCTGTTTTTT.

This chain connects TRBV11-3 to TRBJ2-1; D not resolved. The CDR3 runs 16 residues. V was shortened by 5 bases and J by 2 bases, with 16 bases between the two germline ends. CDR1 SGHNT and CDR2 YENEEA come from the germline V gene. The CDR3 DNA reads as TGTGCCAGCAGCCCAAAGAGGAGCAAACCCTACAATGAGCAGTTCTTC. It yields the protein CASSPKRSKPYNEQFF.

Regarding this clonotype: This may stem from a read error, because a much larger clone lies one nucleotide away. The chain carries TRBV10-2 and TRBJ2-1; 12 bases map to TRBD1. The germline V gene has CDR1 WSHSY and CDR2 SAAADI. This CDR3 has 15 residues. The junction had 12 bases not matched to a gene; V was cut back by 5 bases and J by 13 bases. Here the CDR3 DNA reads TGCGCCAGCAGTTTCCCGGGACAGGGGGCCTTTGACCAGTTCTTC. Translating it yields CASSFPGQGAFDQFF.

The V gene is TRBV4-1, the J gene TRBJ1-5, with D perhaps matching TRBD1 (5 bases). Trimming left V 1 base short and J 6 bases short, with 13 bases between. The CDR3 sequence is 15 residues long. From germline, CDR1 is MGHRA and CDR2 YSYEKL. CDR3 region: CASSQGGLTVQPQHF. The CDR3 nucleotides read TGCGCCAGCAGCCAAGGGGGCTTAACGGTTCAGCCCCAGCATTTT.